The rows below give T cell receptor beta chains drawn from one sample of a study of cytomegalovirus exposure and HLA in healthy donors. Produced via immunoSEQ multiplex PCR; TCRdb's table is partial and in-frame only. The profile shows 130,000 or so clones, roughly four fifths of them singletons. Sequenced material: PBMCs. Receptor source: a man aged 18 to 29 in good health and CMV-seropositive. Each CDR3 is given with its conserved first and last residue. Each record gives: J gene, clone size, CDR3 length, V gene, D gene, CDR3 DNA, CDR3 protein. D genes are given only for firm matches. Clone size, where shown, is once, few, many, or a class for clones that have expanded.

J: TRBJ2-3
size: NA
length: 17
V: TRBV28
D: TRBD2
DNA: TGTGCCAGCAGGGCCCGACTAGCGGGGCTAAGCACAGATACGCAGTATTTT
CDR3: CASRARLAGLSTDTQYF

J: TRBJ1-2
size: NA
length: 13
V: TRBV28
D: TRBD1
DNA: TGTGCCAGCAGTTTGGAGGGGGCAAGGGGCTACACCTTC
CDR3: CASSLEGARGYTF

J: TRBJ2-4
size: NA
length: 16
V: TRBV19
D: TRBD2
DNA: TGTGCCAGTAGCCCGGGACTAGCGGGAGGTCTTAACATTCAGTACTTC
CDR3: CASSPGLAGGLNIQYF

J: TRBJ2-7
size: NA
length: 13
V: TRBV5-1
D: NA
DNA: TGCGCCAGCAGGAGAGGGGGGGCCTACGAGCAGTACTTC
CDR3: CASRRGGAYEQYF

J: TRBJ2-7
size: NA
length: 12
V: TRBV27
D: NA
DNA: TGTGCCAGCAGTTCCCTAGACTACGAGCAGTACTTC
CDR3: CASSSLDYEQYF

J: TRBJ1-1
size: NA
length: 14
V: TRBV11-1
D: NA
DNA: TGTGCCAGCAGCTTTTATCAACTTAACACTGAAGCTTTCTTT
CDR3: CASSFYQLNTEAFF

J: TRBJ1-4
size: once
length: 12
V: TRBV28
D: NA
DNA: TGTGCCAGCAGTTTCCGGGGGGAAAAACTGTTTTTT
CDR3: CASSFRGEKLFF

J: TRBJ2-7
size: NA
length: 21
V: TRBV6-1
D: NA
DNA: TGTGCCAGCAGTGAAAGAGGTTGGGGGCTAGCGGATTTACTACGAGGAAGCGAGCAGTACTTC
CDR3: CASSERGWGLADLLRGSEQYF

J: TRBJ1-2
size: few
length: 16
V: TRBV19
D: NA
DNA: TGTGCCAGTAGTATTTGGTCAACAGGGTTGCTGGATGGCTACACCTTC
CDR3: CASSIWSTGLLDGYTF

J: TRBJ2-7
size: NA
length: 14
V: TRBV28
D: NA
DNA: TGTGCCAGCAGTTTGTGGGCGAGCTCCTACGAGCAGTACTTC
CDR3: CASSLWASSYEQYF

J: TRBJ1-4
size: NA
length: 18
V: TRBV28
D: NA
DNA: TGTGCCAGCAGTTTGTCCATGCCCGGTATCGCAACTAATGAAAAACTGTTTTTT
CDR3: CASSLSMPGIATNEKLFF

J: TRBJ1-1
size: NA
length: 13
V: TRBV10-3
D: NA
DNA: TGTGCCATCAGTGACAGGGAGGACACTGAAGCTTTCTTT
CDR3: CAISDREDTEAFF

J: TRBJ2-1
size: NA
length: 14
V: TRBV2
D: TRBD2
DNA: TGTGCCAGCAGTGGGCTAGCGGGACGGAATGAGCAGTTCTTC
CDR3: CASSGLAGRNEQFF

J: TRBJ2-3
size: NA
length: 15
V: TRBV19
D: NA
DNA: TGTGCCAGTAGTATAGCTCCTTTAGTCTCAGATACGCAGTATTTT
CDR3: CASSIAPLVSDTQYF

J: TRBJ2-5
size: NA
length: 13
V: TRBV7-2
D: NA
DNA: TGTGCCAGCAGCTTAGCTAGGAACCAGGCCCAGTACTTC
CDR3: CASSLARNQAQYF

J: TRBJ2-1
size: NA
length: 16
V: TRBV14
D: TRBD2
DNA: TGTGCCAGCAGCCCACTAACTAGCGGAGATTACAATGAGCAGTTCTTC
CDR3: CASSPLTSGDYNEQFF

J: TRBJ1-2
size: few
length: 15
V: TRBV28
D: TRBD1
DNA: TGTGCCAGCAGTTTCTCCAGGGGGCCGAACTATGGCTACACCTTC
CDR3: CASSFSRGPNYGYTF

J: TRBJ2-1
size: NA
length: 17
V: TRBV9
D: TRBD2
DNA: TGTGCCAGCAGCGTCGCTAGCGGGAGGGCCTCCTACAATGAGCAGTTCTTC
CDR3: CASSVASGRASYNEQFF

J: TRBJ1-6
size: NA
length: 16
V: TRBV5-1
D: TRBD1
DNA: TGCGCCAGCAGCTGGGGGACAGTACCCGGTAATTCACCCCTCCACTTT
CDR3: CASSWGTVPGNSPLHF

J: TRBJ2-7
size: NA
length: 17
V: TRBV4-2
D: TRBD2
DNA: TGTGCCAGCAGCCAAGAACTAGCGGGAGTCTCGAACCACGAGCAGTACTTC
CDR3: CASSQELAGVSNHEQYF

J: TRBJ2-1
size: NA
length: 15
V: TRBV9
D: NA
DNA: TGTGCCAGCAGCGTAGCTGGGCCAGACTACAATGAGCAGTTCTTC
CDR3: CASSVAGPDYNEQFF

J: TRBJ1-1
size: NA
length: 14
V: TRBV28
D: TRBD1
DNA: TGTGCCAGCATTTACAGGGGGCAGAACACTGAAGCTTTCTTT
CDR3: CASIYRGQNTEAFF

J: TRBJ2-4
size: NA
length: 19
V: TRBV4-1
D: TRBD2
DNA: TGCGCCAGCAGCCAAGTTTCGATCCCGACTAGCGGGAGGAGGTACATTCAGTACTTC
CDR3: CASSQVSIPTSGRRYIQYF

J: TRBJ1-4
size: NA
length: 16
V: TRBV5-1
D: TRBD1
DNA: TGCGCCAGCAGCAACCGACAGGGTCCAACTAATGAAAAACTGTTTTTT
CDR3: CASSNRQGPTNEKLFF

J: TRBJ1-2
size: NA
length: 14
V: TRBV27
D: TRBD1
DNA: TGTGCCAGCACCTCGACAGGGGGAAGCTATGGCTACACCTTC
CDR3: CASTSTGGSYGYTF

J: TRBJ2-3
size: NA
length: 16
V: TRBV11-1
D: TRBD2
DNA: TGTGCCAGCAGCTTAGCAGGCGGACTAGCGACAGATACGCAGTATTTT
CDR3: CASSLAGGLATDTQYF

J: TRBJ2-2
size: NA
length: 17
V: TRBV6-1
D: TRBD2
DNA: TGTGCCAGCAGTGAATGGACTAGCGGGACTAACACCGGGGAGCTGTTTTTT
CDR3: CASSEWTSGTNTGELFF

J: TRBJ1-5
size: NA
length: 16
V: TRBV30
D: NA
DNA: TGTGCCTGGAGAGCCAAGGGGGGGTGGGGCAATCAGCCCCAGCATTTT
CDR3: CAWRAKGGWGNQPQHF

J: TRBJ2-7
size: NA
length: 16
V: TRBV4-1
D: TRBD2
DNA: TGCGCCAGCAGCCAAACCCTAGCGGGAGGCACCTACGAGCAGTACTTC
CDR3: CASSQTLAGGTYEQYF

J: TRBJ2-2
size: NA
length: 14
V: TRBV7-9
D: NA
DNA: TGTGCCAGTCACGAGACAGCCAAATCGTTTGAGCTGTTTTTT
CDR3: CASHETAKSFELFF

J: TRBJ2-7
size: NA
length: 14
V: TRBV28
D: TRBD1
DNA: TGTGCCAGCAGTGCCGGGACAGGGCCCTACGAGCAGTACTTC
CDR3: CASSAGTGPYEQYF

J: TRBJ2-6
size: NA
length: 18
V: TRBV19
D: NA
DNA: TGTGCCAGTAGTATGGGCCTTTTTGAGTACTCTGGGGCCAACGTCCTGACTTTC
CDR3: CASSMGLFEYSGANVLTF

J: TRBJ2-7
size: NA
length: 17
V: TRBV27
D: NA
DNA: TGTGCCAGCAGTTTGGAAGGGGGAGCCTTACCCTCCTACGAGCAGTACTTC
CDR3: CASSLEGGALPSYEQYF

J: TRBJ1-2
size: NA
length: 15
V: TRBV2
D: NA
DNA: TGTGCCACCAACTCCAAGACAGCAAATAGCTATGGCTACACCTTC
CDR3: CATNSKTANSYGYTF

J: TRBJ2-7
size: NA
length: 15
V: TRBV5-1
D: NA
DNA: TGCGCCAGCAGCTTGGAAGGGGCCCAGGGGGGCGAGCAGTACTTC
CDR3: CASSLEGAQGGEQYF

J: TRBJ2-1
size: NA
length: 16
V: TRBV4-2
D: NA
DNA: TGTGCCAGCAGCCAAGTTAATTTTAACGGAGACAATGAGCAGTTCTTC
CDR3: CASSQVNFNGDNEQFF

J: TRBJ1-2
size: NA
length: 14
V: TRBV2
D: TRBD1
DNA: TGTGCCAGCAGTAGACAGGGGACGTTGGGTGGCTACACCTTC
CDR3: CASSRQGTLGGYTF

J: TRBJ2-4
size: NA
length: 18
V: TRBV7-9
D: NA
DNA: TGTGCCAGCAGCGGCGAACATCACAGGGCACTAGCCAAAAACATTCAGTACTTC
CDR3: CASSGEHHRALAKNIQYF

J: TRBJ2-7
size: NA
length: 14
V: TRBV18
D: NA
DNA: TGTGCCAGCTCAACTCCATCGGCGGTGGAGGAGCAGTACTTC
CDR3: CASSTPSAVEEQYF

J: TRBJ2-7
size: once
length: 13
V: TRBV10-2
D: NA
DNA: TGCGCCAGCAGTGAGCCAATGCGGGACGAGCAGTACTTC
CDR3: CASSEPMRDEQYF

J: TRBJ2-7
size: NA
length: 15
V: TRBV28
D: TRBD2
DNA: TGTGCCAGCAGCGGGACTAGCGCCGAATCCTACGAGCAGTACTTC
CDR3: CASSGTSAESYEQYF

J: TRBJ1-1
size: NA
length: 14
V: TRBV4-1
D: NA
DNA: TGCGCCAGCAGCCTCGGACAGATGAACACTGAAGCTTTCTTT
CDR3: CASSLGQMNTEAFF

J: TRBJ2-6
size: NA
length: 18
V: TRBV11-2
D: TRBD1
DNA: TGTGCCAGCAGCTTCGTGACAGGGCGGGCACCTGGGGCCAACGTCCTGACTTTC
CDR3: CASSFVTGRAPGANVLTF

J: TRBJ2-7
size: NA
length: 16
V: TRBV6-1
D: TRBD1
DNA: TGTGCCAGCAGTGAAAGGGGACAGGGACTTCCTCGCGAGCAGTACTTC
CDR3: CASSERGQGLPREQYF

J: TRBJ1-2
size: NA
length: 14
V: TRBV9
D: TRBD1
DNA: TGTGCCAGCAGCGTAACCGGGACAGGGGAGAGCTACACCTTC
CDR3: CASSVTGTGESYTF

J: TRBJ1-1
size: few
length: 14
V: TRBV5-6
D: NA
DNA: TGTGCCAGCAGCTCACTGGACAGAGTGACTGAAGCTTTCTTT
CDR3: CASSSLDRVTEAFF

J: TRBJ1-1
size: NA
length: 16
V: TRBV28
D: TRBD1
DNA: TGTGCCAGCAGTTCCGGGACAGGGCGGGCGAACACTGAAGCTTTCTTT
CDR3: CASSSGTGRANTEAFF

J: TRBJ2-5
size: NA
length: 14
V: TRBV7-3
D: TRBD2
DNA: TGTGCCAGCAGCTGGGGCGGGAGTGGAGAGACCCAGTACTTC
CDR3: CASSWGGSGETQYF

J: TRBJ2-7
size: NA
length: 13
V: TRBV5-1
D: TRBD1
DNA: TGCGCCAGCAGCGTGGGGACAGCCTACGAGCAGTACTTC
CDR3: CASSVGTAYEQYF